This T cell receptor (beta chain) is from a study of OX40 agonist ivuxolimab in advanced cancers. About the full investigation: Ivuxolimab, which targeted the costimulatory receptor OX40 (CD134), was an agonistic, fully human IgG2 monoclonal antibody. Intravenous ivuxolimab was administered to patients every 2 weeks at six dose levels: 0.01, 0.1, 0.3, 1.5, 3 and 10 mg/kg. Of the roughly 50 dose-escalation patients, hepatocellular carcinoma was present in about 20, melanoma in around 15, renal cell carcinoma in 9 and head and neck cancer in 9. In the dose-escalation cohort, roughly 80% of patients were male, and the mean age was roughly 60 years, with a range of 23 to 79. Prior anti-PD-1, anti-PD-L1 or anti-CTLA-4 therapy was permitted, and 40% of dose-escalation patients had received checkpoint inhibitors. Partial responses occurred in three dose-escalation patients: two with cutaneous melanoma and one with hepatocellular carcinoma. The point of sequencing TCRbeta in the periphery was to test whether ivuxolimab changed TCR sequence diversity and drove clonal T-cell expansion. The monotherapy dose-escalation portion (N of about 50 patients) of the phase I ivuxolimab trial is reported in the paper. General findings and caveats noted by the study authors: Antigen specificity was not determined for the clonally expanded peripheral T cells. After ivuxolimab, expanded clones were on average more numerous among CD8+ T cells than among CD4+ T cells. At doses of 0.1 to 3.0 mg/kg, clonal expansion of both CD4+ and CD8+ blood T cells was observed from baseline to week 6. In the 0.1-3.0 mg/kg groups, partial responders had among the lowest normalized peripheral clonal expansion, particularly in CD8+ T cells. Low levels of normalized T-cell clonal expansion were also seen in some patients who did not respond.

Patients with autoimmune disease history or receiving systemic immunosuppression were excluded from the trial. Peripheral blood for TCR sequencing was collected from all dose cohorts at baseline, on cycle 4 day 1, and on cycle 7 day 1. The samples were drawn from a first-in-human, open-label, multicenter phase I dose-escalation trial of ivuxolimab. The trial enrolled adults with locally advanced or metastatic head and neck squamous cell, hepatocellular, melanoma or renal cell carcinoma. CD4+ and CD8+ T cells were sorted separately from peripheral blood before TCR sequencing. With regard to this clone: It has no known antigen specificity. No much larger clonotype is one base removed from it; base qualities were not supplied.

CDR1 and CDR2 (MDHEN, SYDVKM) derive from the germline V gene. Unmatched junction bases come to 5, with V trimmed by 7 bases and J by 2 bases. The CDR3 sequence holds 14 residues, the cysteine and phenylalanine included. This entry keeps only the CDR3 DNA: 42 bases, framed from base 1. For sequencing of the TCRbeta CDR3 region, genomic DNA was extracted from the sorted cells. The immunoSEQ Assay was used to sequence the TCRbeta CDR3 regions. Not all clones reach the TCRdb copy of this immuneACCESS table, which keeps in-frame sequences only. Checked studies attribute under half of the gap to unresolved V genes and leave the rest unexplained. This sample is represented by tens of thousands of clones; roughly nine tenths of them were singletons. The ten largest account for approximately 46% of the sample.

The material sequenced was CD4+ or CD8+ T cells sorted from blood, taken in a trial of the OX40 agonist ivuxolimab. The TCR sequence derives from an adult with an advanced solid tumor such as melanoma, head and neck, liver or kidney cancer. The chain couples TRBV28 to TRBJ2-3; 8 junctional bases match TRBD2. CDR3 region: CASIAGINTDTQYF. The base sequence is TGTGCCAGCATAGCGGGGATTAACACAGATACGCAGTATTTT.